This T cell receptor beta chain was sequenced in a study of T cells in Graves' hyperthyroidism and ophthalmopathy. Study-level results: Blood samples included most of the expanded thyroid clonotypes exceeding 0.001.

The germline CDR1 and CDR2 sequences are SQVTM and ANQGSEA. The CDR3 totals 15 residues. J gave up 2 bases and V 5 bases, and 8 bases lay outside the gene matches. Patients with ophthalmopathy all had a Clinical Activity Score of at least 3, a NOSPECS grade of at least 4 and duration under 3 months. Diagnoses were established using clinical symptoms, serum thyroxine and TRAb, thyroid ultrasound and orbital computed tomography. As regards this clonotype: What it binds is unknown.

TCR beta CDR3 regions were amplified from RNA. HTBI primers were the set used in a first-round RT-PCR of the TCR CDR3. Each CDR3 protein gets one entry after TCRdb re-called the multiplex PCR reads with MiXCR. The sample shows some 350,000 distinct CDR3 sequences, around 15% of them seen only once. The material sequenced was blood. The receptor comes from a woman in her fifties or sixties with Graves' ophthalmopathy. The genes are TRBV29-1 and TRBJ2-3, with 9 nucleotides matching TRBD2. The CDR3: CSVRGQREDTDTQYF. In DNA, the CDR3 is TGCAGCGTTCGGGGGCAGCGGGAGGACACAGATACGCAGTATTTT.